One and the same sample provided the 12 T cell receptor beta chains below, sequenced in a study of cytomegalovirus exposure and HLA in healthy donors. Both 60 Vbeta primers and 13 Jbeta primers went into the PCR. Clones were sequenced by immunoSEQ multiplex PCR, and TCRdb holds only the in-frame ones, with some missing. The sample includes around 100,000 clones. What was sequenced was PBMCs. These receptor sequences come from a man aged 30 to 45 in good health and CMV-seronegative.

V gene TRBV5-1 combines with J gene TRBJ2-1; weak D call: TRBD2 (5 bases). The germline V gene has CDR1 SGHRS and CDR2 YFSETQ. V shed 5 bases and J shed 2 bases, with 20 bases lying between them. The CDR3 extends over 17 amino acids. The DNA of the CDR3 is TGCGCCAGCAGTCCACTGATGAGCGGACCAACCTACAATGAGCAGTTCTTC. Its protein product is CASSPLMSGPTYNEQFF.

The V call is TRBV6-1, the J call TRBJ2-1, with 7 nucleotides matching TRBD1. V dropped 7 bases and J dropped 5; count of bases not matched to a gene: 8. Germline V gene sequence: CDR1 MNHNS, CDR2 SASEGT. CDR3 length: 14 amino acids. The CDR3 sequence: CASIEGGINNEQFF. In nucleotides, the CDR3 is TGTGCCAGCATCGAAGGGGGCATAAACAATGAGCAGTTCTTC.

The V call is TRBV5-4, the J call TRBJ2-2, with TRBD2 matching over 10 bases. J lost 0 bases, V lost 0 bases, and 2 bases had no gene match. CDR1 is SGHNT and CDR2 is YYREEE in the germline V gene (reference sequence). This CDR3 region has 17 residues. The CDR3 nucleotides read TGTGCCAGCAGCTTGGGGCTAGCGGGAGCGAACACCGGGGAGCTGTTTTTT. This gives the protein CASSLGLAGANTGELFF.

V usage is TRBV7-2 and J usage is TRBJ2-2; 10 bases line up with TRBD2. V shed 4 bases and J 5 bases; nucleotides not matched to a gene: 7. CDR3 length: 16 residues. Per the germline V gene, CDR1 is SGHTA and CDR2 is FQGNSA. DNA of the CDR3: TGTGCCAGCAGCTCACCGGGACTAGCGCGAACCGGGGAGCTGTTTTTT. Amino acids: CASSSPGLARTGELFF.

The V gene is TRBV28, the J gene TRBJ1-2, with 8 bases fitting TRBD1. The CDR3 is 13 residues long. Trimming at V came to 5 bases and at J to 7 bases, leaving 6 bases not matched to a gene. Per the germline V gene, CDR1 is MDHEN and CDR2 is SYDVKM. CDR3 nucleotide sequence: TGTGCCAGCAGTCCCTCAGACAGGGGTGGCTACACCTTC. Its translation is CASSPSDRGGYTF.

V usage is TRBV30 and J usage is TRBJ1-3; perhaps TRBD1 as D (5 bases). Trimming took off 0 bases at V and 4 bases at J, with 13 bases between the two ends. The CDR3 contains 15 residues. Germline V CDR1 and CDR2: GTSNPN, SVGIG (reference sequence). CDR3: CAWSVNRRSGNTIYF. As DNA, the CDR3 is TGTGCCTGGAGTGTAAACAGGAGATCCGGAAACACCATATATTTT.

The chain has TRBV29-1 and TRBJ2-3; D is perhaps TRBD2 (6 bases). Germline V gene sequence: CDR1 SQVTM, CDR2 ANQGSEA. The V end lost 4 bases, the J end lost 4 bases, and 12 bases lay between the germline ends. The CDR3 has 13 residues. CDR3 sequence: CSVGRVGPDTQYF. The DNA for the CDR3 is TGCAGCGTTGGGAGGGTGGGTCCAGATACGCAGTATTTT.

The genes are TRBV5-6 and TRBJ2-5; 11 bases fit TRBD2. Unmatched junction bases numbered 4, after V lost 4 bases and J lost 5 bases. Looked up from germline, CDR1 is SGHDT and CDR2 is YYEEEE. This CDR3 has 14 amino acids. CDR3 residues: CASSLASGGETQYF. CDR3 bases: TGTGCCAGCAGCCTGGCTAGCGGGGGGGAGACCCAGTACTTC.

The chain recombines TRBV4-1 with TRBJ1-4; possible D gene TRBD1, 5 bases. Germline CDR1 MGHRA, CDR2 YSYEKL. Trimming stripped 4 bases from V and 7 bases from J, with 19 bases between. CDR3 size: 16 residues. The CDR3 sequence is CASSLSLDRQSEKLFF. The CDR3 coding sequence is TGCGCCAGCAGCCTATCACTCGACAGACAGTCTGAAAAACTGTTTTTT.

The rearrangement uses TRBV6-5 and TRBJ1-5; 7 positions agree with TRBD1. The CDR3 consists of 13 residues. CDR1 and CDR2 from the germline V gene are MNHEY and SVGAGI. V lost 6 bases, J lost 10 bases, and 9 bases stayed unmatched. CDR3 in DNA: TGTGCCAGCAGGAAAGACAGGGAGGAACCCCAGCATTTT. It codes for CASRKDREEPQHF.

The chain links TRBV19 to TRBJ1-1; 9 bases line up with TRBD1. The CDR3 covers 16 residues. CDR1 LNHDA and CDR2 SQIVND come from the germline V gene (reference sequence). V was pared by 3 bases and J by 5 bases, with 10 bases of the junction left unmatched. CDR3 protein: CASSIGGGQGLTEAFF. The CDR3 DNA reads TGTGCCAGTAGTATTGGTGGGGGACAGGGCTTGACTGAAGCTTTCTTT.

V and J are TRBV5-1 and TRBJ2-3, with 11 bases that match TRBD2. Trimming took 4 bases from V and 4 from J; bases not matched to a gene: 5. CDR1 is SGHRS and CDR2 is YFSETQ in the germline V gene. The CDR3 runs to 15 residues. CDR3 protein: CASSPSSGGPDTQYF. CDR3 coding DNA: TGCGCCAGCAGCCCATCTAGCGGGGGGCCAGATACGCAGTATTTT. Together with reference TRBV5-1 and TRBJ2-3, the CDR3 gives the full variable domain: KAGVTQTPRYLIKTRGQQVTLSCSPISGHRSVSWYQQTPGQGLQFLFEYFSETQRNKGNFPGRFSGRQFSNSRSEMNVSTLELGDSALYLCASSPSSGGPDTQYFGPGTRLTVL.